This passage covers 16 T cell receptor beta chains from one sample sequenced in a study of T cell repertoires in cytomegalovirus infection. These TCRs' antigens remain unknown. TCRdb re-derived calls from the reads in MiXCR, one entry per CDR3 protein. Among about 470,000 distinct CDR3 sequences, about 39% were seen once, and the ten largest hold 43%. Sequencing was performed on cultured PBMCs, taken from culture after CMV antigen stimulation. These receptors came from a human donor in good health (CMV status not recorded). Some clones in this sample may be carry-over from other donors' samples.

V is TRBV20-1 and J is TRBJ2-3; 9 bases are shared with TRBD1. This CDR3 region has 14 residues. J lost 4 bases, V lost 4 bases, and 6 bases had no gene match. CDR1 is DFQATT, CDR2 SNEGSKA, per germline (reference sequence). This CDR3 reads CSATRDRAADTQYF. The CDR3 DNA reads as TGCAGTGCTACCCGGGACAGGGCTGCAGATACGCAGTATTTT.

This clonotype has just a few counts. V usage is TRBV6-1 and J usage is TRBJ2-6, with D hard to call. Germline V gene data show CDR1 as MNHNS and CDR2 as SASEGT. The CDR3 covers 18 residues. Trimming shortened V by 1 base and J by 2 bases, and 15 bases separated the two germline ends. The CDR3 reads CASSEVLWDRAGANVLTF. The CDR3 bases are TGTGCCAGCAGTGAAGTTTTGTGGGATAGGGCTGGGGCCAACGTCCTGACTTTC.

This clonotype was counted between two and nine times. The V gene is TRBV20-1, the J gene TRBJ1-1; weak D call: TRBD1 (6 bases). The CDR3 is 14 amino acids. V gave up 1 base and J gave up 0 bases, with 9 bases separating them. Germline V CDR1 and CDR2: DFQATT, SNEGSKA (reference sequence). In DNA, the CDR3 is TGCAGTGCTAGAGTCCCAGGGGTGAACACTGAAGCTTTCTTT. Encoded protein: CSARVPGVNTEAFF.

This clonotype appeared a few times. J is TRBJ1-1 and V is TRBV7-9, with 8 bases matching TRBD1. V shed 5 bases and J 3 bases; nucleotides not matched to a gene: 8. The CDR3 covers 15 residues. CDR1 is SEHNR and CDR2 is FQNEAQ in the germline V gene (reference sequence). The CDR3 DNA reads TGTGCCAGCAGCCTCTTGCAGGGGGCACACACTGAAGCTTTCTTT. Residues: CASSLLQGAHTEAFF. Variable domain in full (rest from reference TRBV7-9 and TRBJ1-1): DTGVSQNPRHKITKRGQNVTFRCDPISEHNRLYWYRQTLGQGPEFLTYFQNEAQLEKSRLLSDRFSAERPKGSFSTLEIQRTEQGDSAMYLCASSLLQGAHTEAFFGQGTRLTVV.

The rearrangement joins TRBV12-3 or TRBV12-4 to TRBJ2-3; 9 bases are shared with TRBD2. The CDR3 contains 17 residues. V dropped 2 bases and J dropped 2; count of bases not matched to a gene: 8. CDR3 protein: CASSLSFSGGFTDTQYF. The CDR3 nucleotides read TGTGCCAGCAGTTTATCCTTTAGCGGGGGCTTCACAGATACGCAGTATTTT.

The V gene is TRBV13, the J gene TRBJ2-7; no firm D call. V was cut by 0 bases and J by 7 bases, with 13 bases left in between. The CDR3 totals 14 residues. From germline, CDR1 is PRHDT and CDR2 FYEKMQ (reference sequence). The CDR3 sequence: CASSLGQSPGEQYF. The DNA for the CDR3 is TGTGCCAGCAGCTTAGGCCAGTCCCCCGGGGAGCAGTACTTC.

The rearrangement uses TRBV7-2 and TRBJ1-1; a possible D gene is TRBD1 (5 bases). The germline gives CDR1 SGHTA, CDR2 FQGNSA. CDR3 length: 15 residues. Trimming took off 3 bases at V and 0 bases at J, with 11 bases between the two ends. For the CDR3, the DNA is TGTGCCAGCAGCTTCAGACAGTCCATGAACACTGAAGCTTTCTTT. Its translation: CASSFRQSMNTEAFF.

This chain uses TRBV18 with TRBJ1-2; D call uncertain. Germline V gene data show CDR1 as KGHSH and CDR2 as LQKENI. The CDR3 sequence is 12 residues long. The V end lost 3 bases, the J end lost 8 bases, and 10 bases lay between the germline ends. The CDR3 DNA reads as TGTGCCAGCTCACCGGATTCGGTCGGCTACACCTTC. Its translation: CASSPDSVGYTF. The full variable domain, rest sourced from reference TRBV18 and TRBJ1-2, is NAGVMQNPRHLVRRRGQEARLRCSPMKGHSHVYWYRQLPEEGLKFMVYLQKENIIDESGMPKERFSAEFPKEGPSILRIQQVVRGDSAAYFCASSPDSVGYTFGSGTRLTVV.

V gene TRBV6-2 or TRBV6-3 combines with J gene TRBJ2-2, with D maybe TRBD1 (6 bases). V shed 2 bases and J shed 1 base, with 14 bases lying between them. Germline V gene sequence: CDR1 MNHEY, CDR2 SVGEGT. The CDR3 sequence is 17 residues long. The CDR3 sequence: CASSYSVTTGNTGELFF. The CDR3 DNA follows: TGTGCCAGCAGTTACAGTGTTACGACAGGGAACACCGGGGAGCTGTTTTTT.

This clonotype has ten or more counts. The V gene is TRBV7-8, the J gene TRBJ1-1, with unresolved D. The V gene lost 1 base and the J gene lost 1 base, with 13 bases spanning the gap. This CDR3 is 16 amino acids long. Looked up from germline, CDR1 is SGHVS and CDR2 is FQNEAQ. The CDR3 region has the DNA TGTGCCAGCAGCTTAGGTCTCCCAAAGGGGAACACTGAAGCTTTCTTT. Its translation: CASSLGLPKGNTEAFF. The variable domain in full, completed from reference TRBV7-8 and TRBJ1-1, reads GAGVSQSPRYKVAKRGQDVALRCDPISGHVSLFWYQQALGQGPEFLTYFQNEAQLDKSGLPSDRFFAERPEGSVSTLKIQRTQQEDSAVYLCASSLGLPKGNTEAFFGQGTRLTVV.

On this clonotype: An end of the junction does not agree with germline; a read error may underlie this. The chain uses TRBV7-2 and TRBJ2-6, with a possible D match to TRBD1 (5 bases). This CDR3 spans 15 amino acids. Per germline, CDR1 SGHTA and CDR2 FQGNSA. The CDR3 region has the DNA TGTGCCAGCAGCTTGGGTAACTCTGGGGCCAACGTCCCGACTTTC. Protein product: CASSLGNSGANVPTF.

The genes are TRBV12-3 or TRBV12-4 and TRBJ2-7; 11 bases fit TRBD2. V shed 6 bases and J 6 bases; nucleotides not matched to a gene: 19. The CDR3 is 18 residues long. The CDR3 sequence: CASSLKRLAGRFTGEQYF. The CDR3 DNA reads TGTGCCAGCAGCCTTAAGAGACTAGCGGGACGCTTTACAGGCGAGCAGTACTTC.

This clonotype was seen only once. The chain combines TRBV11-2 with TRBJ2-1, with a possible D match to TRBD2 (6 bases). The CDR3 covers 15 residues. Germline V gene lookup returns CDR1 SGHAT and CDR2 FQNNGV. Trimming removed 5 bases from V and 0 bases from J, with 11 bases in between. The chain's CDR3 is CASSPEGFSYNEQFF. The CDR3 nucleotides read TGTGCCAGCAGCCCGGAGGGGTTCTCCTACAATGAGCAGTTCTTC. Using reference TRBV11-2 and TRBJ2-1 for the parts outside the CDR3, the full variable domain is EAGVAQSPRYKIIEKRQSVAFWCNPISGHATLYWYQQILGQGPKLLIQFQNNGVVDDSQLPKDRFSAERLKGVDSTLKIQPAKLEDSAVYLCASSPEGFSYNEQFFGPGTRLTVL.

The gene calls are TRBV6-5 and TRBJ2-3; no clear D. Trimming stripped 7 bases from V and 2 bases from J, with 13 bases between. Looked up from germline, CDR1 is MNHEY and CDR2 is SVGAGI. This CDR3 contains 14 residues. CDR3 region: CASTFHSPTDTQYF. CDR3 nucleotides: TGTGCCAGCACCTTCCATAGTCCCACAGATACGCAGTATTTT.

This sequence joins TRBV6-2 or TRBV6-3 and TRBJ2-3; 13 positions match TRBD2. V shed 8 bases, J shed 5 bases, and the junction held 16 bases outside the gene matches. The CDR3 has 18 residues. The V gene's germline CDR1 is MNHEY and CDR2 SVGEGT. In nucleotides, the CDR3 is TGTGCCAGCCGCTACACTAGCGGGAGGGCCCGTGGGGGAGATACGCAGTATTTT. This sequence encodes CASRYTSGRARGGDTQYF.

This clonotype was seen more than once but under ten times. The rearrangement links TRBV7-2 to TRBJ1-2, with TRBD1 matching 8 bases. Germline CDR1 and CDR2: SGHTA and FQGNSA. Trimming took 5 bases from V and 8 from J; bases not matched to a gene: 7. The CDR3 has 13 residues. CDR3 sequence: CASSVRTGRGYTF. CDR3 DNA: TGTGCCAGCAGCGTTAGGACAGGGCGCGGCTACACCTTC.